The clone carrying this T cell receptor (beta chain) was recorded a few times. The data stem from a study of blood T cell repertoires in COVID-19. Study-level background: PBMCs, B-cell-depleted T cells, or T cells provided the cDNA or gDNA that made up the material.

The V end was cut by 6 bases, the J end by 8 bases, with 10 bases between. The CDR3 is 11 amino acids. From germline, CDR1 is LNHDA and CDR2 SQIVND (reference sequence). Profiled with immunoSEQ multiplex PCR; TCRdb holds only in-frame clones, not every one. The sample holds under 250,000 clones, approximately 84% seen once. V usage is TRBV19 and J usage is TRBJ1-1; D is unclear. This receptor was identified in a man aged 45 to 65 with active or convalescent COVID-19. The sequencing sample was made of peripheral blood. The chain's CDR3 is CASSAGPEAFF. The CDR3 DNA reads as TGTGCCAGTAGCGCTGGGCCGGAAGCTTTCTTT.